This passage covers 20 T cell receptor beta chains from one sample sequenced in a study of blood T cell repertoires in COVID-19. The assay was immunoSEQ multiplex PCR, and TCRdb's table has in-frame clones only and misses some. In the table there are some 300,000 clones, approximately 85% of which are singletons. Sequencing was performed on PBMCs or T cells enriched from blood (not recorded which). These receptors were collected from a woman younger than 45 who had recovered from COVID-19.

The rearrangement links TRBV27 to TRBJ1-2; D might be TRBD1 (5 bases). Germline V lookup: CDR1 MNHEY, CDR2 SMNVEV (reference sequence). The CDR3 sequence is 14 residues long. V gave up 6 bases and J gave up 0 bases, with 11 bases separating them. CDR3 coding DNA: TGTGCCAGCAGCTTCGGGGGGTCTAACTATGGCTACACCTTC. Protein sequence: CASSFGGSNYGYTF.

This chain connects TRBV12-1 to TRBJ1-1; TRBD1 was called by the table and not checked on the DNA. TRBV12-1 is a known pseudogene. This CDR3 spans 13 amino acids. CDR3 DNA: TGTGCCAGCAGCTCCTGGACAGCTACTGAAGCTTTCTTT. Translation gives CASSSWTATEAFF.

The chain has TRBV6-5 and TRBJ2-7; 12 bases fit TRBD2. The CDR3 contains 15 residues. The trim removed 6 bases at V and 2 bases at J, leaving 5 bases unmatched. CDR1 is MNHEY and CDR2 is SVGAGI in the germline V gene. CDR3 region: CASSPTSGSPYEQYF. Here the CDR3 DNA reads TGTGCCAGCAGCCCGACTAGCGGGAGTCCCTACGAGCAGTACTTC.

This clone came up once. This rearrangement joins TRBV7-2 to TRBJ2-5; 12 nucleotides line up with TRBD1. V gave up 3 bases and J gave up 4 bases; unmatched junction bases: 3. The germline gives CDR1 SGHTA, CDR2 FQGNSA. The length of the CDR3 is 15 residues. This CDR3 reads CASSLGQGAGETQYF. The CDR3 bases are TGTGCCAGCAGCTTGGGACAGGGGGCAGGAGAGACCCAGTACTTC. Using reference TRBV7-2 and TRBJ2-5 for the parts outside the CDR3, the full variable domain is GAGVSQSPSNKVTEKGKDVELRCDPISGHTALYWYRQSLGQGLEFLIYFQGNSAPDKSGLPSDRFSAERTGGSVSTLTIQRTQQEDSAVYLCASSLGQGAGETQYFGPGTRLLVL.

This chain links TRBV6-2 or TRBV6-3 with TRBJ2-3; 10 nucleotides agree with TRBD2. The CDR3 consists of 14 residues. Germline V gene sequence: CDR1 MNHEY, CDR2 SVGEGT. V was pared by 6 bases and J by 4 bases, with 4 bases of the junction left unmatched. This chain's CDR3 is CASSLGLASDTQYF. The CDR3 DNA reads TGTGCCAGCAGCCTGGGACTAGCGTCAGATACGCAGTATTTT.

CDR3 coding DNA: TGTGCCGCAGACCTGACAGGGACTAATGAAAAACTGTTTTTT. It translates to CAADLTGTNEKLFF. The gene calls are TRBV6-5 and TRBJ1-4; 7 positions match TRBD1. Germline-derived CDR1 and CDR2 are MNHEY and SVGAGI. The trim removed 11 bases at V and 2 bases at J, leaving 8 bases unmatched. This CDR3 spans 14 amino acids.

The CDR3 region has the DNA TGTGCCAGCAGTTACCCCTCCGGGACACCAACAGATACGCAGTATTTT. Translated: CASSYPSGTPTDTQYF. This sequence joins TRBV6-2 or TRBV6-3 and TRBJ2-3; possibly TRBD1 for D (6 bases). V shed 2 bases and J shed 3 bases, with 15 bases lying between them. The germline V gene encodes CDR1 MNHEY and CDR2 SVGEGT. The CDR3 consists of 16 residues.

CDR3 protein: CASSLGGLAASNTGELFF. CDR3 nucleotide sequence: TGTGCCAGCAGCTTAGGGGGACTAGCGGCTTCGAACACCGGGGAGCTGTTTTTT. The chain is built from TRBV11-3 and TRBJ2-2; 11 bases are a match to TRBD2. J was trimmed by 0 bases and V by 1 base; bases with no gene match: 4. The V gene's germline CDR1 is SGHNT and CDR2 YENEEA. The CDR3 runs to 18 residues.

The V call is TRBV29-1, the J call TRBJ2-1; D might be TRBD2 (6 bases). V lost 3 bases to trimming and J lost 5 bases, with 14 bases between them. Looked up from germline, CDR1 is SQVTM and CDR2 is ANQGSEA. The CDR3 consists of 14 residues. The CDR3 spells CSVDRGGTNNEQFF. In DNA form, the CDR3 reads TGCAGCGTTGATCGCGGCGGGACCAACAATGAGCAGTTCTTC.

Written as DNA, the CDR3 is TGTGCCAGCAGCCCGCTAGCGGGGGGGTACACAGATACGCAGTATTTT. Its translation is CASSPLAGGYTDTQYF. The gene calls are TRBV27 and TRBJ2-3; 12 bases line up with TRBD2. The CDR3 length is 16 residues. Germline CDR1 is MNHEY and CDR2 is SMNVEV (reference sequence). V was pared by 6 bases and J by 2 bases, with 6 bases of the junction left unmatched.

This chain joins TRBV3-1 (or the pseudogene TRBV3-2) and TRBJ2-3; 7 bases match TRBD2. V was pared by 0 bases and J by 0 bases, with 3 bases of the junction left unmatched. The germline CDR1 and CDR2 sequences are LGHDT and YNNKEL (reference sequence). The CDR3 spans 16 residues. The CDR3 nucleotides are TGTGCCAGCAGCCAAGATAAACTAGCGAGCACAGATACGCAGTATTTT. Amino acids: CASSQDKLASTDTQYF.

The CDR3 region is CASRHGREAPPNEQFF. CDR3 in DNA: TGCGCCAGCAGACATGGGCGGGAGGCCCCCCCCAATGAGCAGTTCTTC. This rearrangement joins TRBV10-1 to TRBJ2-1, with 8 bases lining up with TRBD2. V gave up 6 bases and J gave up 6 bases; unmatched junction bases: 13. The CDR3 extends over 16 amino acids. Germline V CDR1 and CDR2: WNHNN, SYGVQD (reference sequence).

The V gene is TRBV28, the J gene TRBJ2-3; D remains unclear. Germline V CDR1 and CDR2: MDHEN, SYDVKM. The CDR3 contains 12 residues. Trimming shortened V by 8 bases and J by 3 bases, and 9 bases separated the two germline ends. CDR3 sequence (DNA): TGTGCCAGCGAGGCCCAGACAGATACGCAGTATTTT. It codes for CASEAQTDTQYF.

The genes are TRBV18 and TRBJ2-2, with TRBD1 matching over 9 bases. Germline-derived CDR1 and CDR2 are KGHSH and LQKENI. V shed 1 base, J shed 6 bases, and the junction held 15 bases outside the gene matches. The CDR3 runs 19 residues. The CDR3 DNA sequence: TGTGCCAGCTCACCACTCCCGGGACAGGGAGCTGTAGGAGCCGGGGAGCTGTTTTTT. Translated: CASSPLPGQGAVGAGELFF.

The rearrangement joins TRBV6-5 to TRBJ2-7; no clear D. The CDR3 covers 15 residues. The V and J ends lost 0 bases and 3 bases respectively, with 12 bases between them. From germline, CDR1 is MNHEY and CDR2 SVGAGI. The CDR3 loop is CASSYSSPPVYEQYF. The CDR3 DNA reads as TGTGCCAGCAGTTACTCGAGTCCACCGGTCTACGAGCAGTACTTC.

The J gene is TRBJ2-1, the V gene TRBV18, with D maybe TRBD2 (5 bases). Trimming cost V 5 bases and J 3 bases, with 14 bases left between them. Germline assignment: CDR1 KGHSH and CDR2 LQKENI. The CDR3 runs to 15 residues. CDR3 in DNA: TGTGCCAGCTCATTCAGCGGCTATGGCTACAATGAGCAGTTCTTC. Translation gives CASSFSGYGYNEQFF.

The chain combines TRBV7-9 with TRBJ1-1; D unclear. Germline V lookup: CDR1 SEHNR, CDR2 FQNEAQ (reference sequence). The CDR3 runs to 13 residues. V lost 4 bases, J lost 4 bases, and 10 bases lay in between. The DNA for the CDR3 is TGTGCCAGCAGCTGGGAGGGAGGCACTGAAGCTTTCTTT. This gives the protein CASSWEGGTEAFF.

The V gene is TRBV6-5, the J gene TRBJ2-2, with TRBD1 as a possible D gene (5 bases). Germline-derived CDR1 and CDR2 are MNHEY and SVGAGI. With 2 bases removed from V and 5 bases from J, the gap between germline ends came to 12 bases. The CDR3 has 15 residues. The CDR3 reads CASSYVGLGTGELFF. CDR3 nucleotide sequence: TGTGCCAGCAGTTACGTGGGGCTGGGGACCGGGGAGCTGTTTTTT.

The sample holds one count of this clone. The V and J genes are TRBV28 and TRBJ1-4; D is uncertain. Germline CDR1 MDHEN, CDR2 SYDVKM. CDR3 length: 15 amino acids. Trimming took 3 bases from V and 6 from J, leaving 14 bases between them. CDR3 residues: CASSLIGEGHEKLFF. CDR3 coding DNA: TGTGCCAGCAGTTTGATTGGGGAGGGCCATGAAAAACTGTTTTTT. The full variable domain, with the rest looked up from reference TRBV28 and TRBJ1-4, is DVKVTQSSRYLVKRTGEKVFLECVQDMDHENMFWYRQDPGLGLRLIYFSYDVKMKEKGDIPEGYSVSREKKERFSLILESASTNQTSMYLCASSLIGEGHEKLFFGSGTQLSVL.

V usage is TRBV9 and J usage is TRBJ2-2; TRBD2 is a possible D gene (6 bases). The germline V and J ends were trimmed by 0 bases and 7 bases, with 10 bases remaining between them. This CDR3 region has 14 residues. Germline-derived CDR1 and CDR2 are SGDLS and YYNGEE. This chain's CDR3 is CASSVGTNLGELFF. The CDR3, as DNA: TGTGCCAGCAGCGTAGGGACTAATCTCGGGGAGCTGTTTTTT. Based on the CDR3 plus reference TRBV9 and TRBJ2-2, the full variable domain is DSGVTQTPKHLITATGQRVTLRCSPRSGDLSVYWYQQSLDQGLQFLIQYYNGEERAKGNILERFSAQQFPDLHSELNLSSLELGDSALYFCASSVGTNLGELFFGEGSRLTVL.